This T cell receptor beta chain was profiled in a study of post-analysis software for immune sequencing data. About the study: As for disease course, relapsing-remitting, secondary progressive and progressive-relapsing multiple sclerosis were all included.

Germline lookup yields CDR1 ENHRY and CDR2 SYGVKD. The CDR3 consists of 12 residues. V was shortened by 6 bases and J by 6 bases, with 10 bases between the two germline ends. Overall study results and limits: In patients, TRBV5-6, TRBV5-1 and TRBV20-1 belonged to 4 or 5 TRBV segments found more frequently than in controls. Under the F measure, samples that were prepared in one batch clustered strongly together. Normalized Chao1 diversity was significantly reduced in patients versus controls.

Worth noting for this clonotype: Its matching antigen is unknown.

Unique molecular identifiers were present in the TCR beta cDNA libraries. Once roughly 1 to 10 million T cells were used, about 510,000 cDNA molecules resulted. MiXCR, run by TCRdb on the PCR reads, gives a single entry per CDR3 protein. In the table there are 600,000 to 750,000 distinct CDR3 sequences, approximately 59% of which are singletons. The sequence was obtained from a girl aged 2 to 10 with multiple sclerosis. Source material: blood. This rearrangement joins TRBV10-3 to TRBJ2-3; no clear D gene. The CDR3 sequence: CAISALGDTQYF. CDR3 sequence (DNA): TGTGCCATCAGCGCTTTAGGGGATACGCAGTATTTT.